The 25 T cell receptor beta chains in this list originate from one sample, sequenced in a study of cytomegalovirus exposure and HLA in healthy donors. Sequencing was performed with immunoSEQ multiplex PCR; in TCRdb, only in-frame clones are kept and a portion is missing. The sample includes about 160,000 clones, about 88% seen only once; the top ten take around 2.1%. The sample comprised PBMCs. Source of these receptors: a woman aged 18-29 years in good health and CMV-seronegative.

The chain uses TRBV2 and TRBJ2-7, with a weak D call TRBD1 (5 bases). Trimming removed 6 bases from V and 1 base from J, with 13 bases in between. The CDR3 is 14 residues long. Germline CDR1 and CDR2: SNHLY and FYNNEI. The CDR3, as DNA: TGTGCCAGCAGCGCCGACAGAGCATCCTACGAGCAGTACTTC. Protein product: CASSADRASYEQYF.

The rearrangement joins TRBV11-2 to TRBJ1-2, with TRBD1 identical over 8 bases. The CDR3 consists of 17 residues. Germline CDR1 reads SGHAT; CDR2 reads FQNNGV. Unmatched junction bases numbered 18, after V lost 5 bases and J lost 7 bases. The CDR3: CASSPHGRQGFNSGYTF. CDR3 DNA: TGTGCCAGCAGCCCACACGGTAGACAGGGGTTTAATAGTGGCTACACCTTC.

The chain carries TRBV2 and TRBJ2-5, with unresolved D. CDR3 length: 13 amino acids. Germline values: CDR1 SNHLY, CDR2 FYNNEI. V was pared by 3 bases and J by 7 bases, with 12 bases between. This chain's CDR3 is CASSDTGEVTQYF. For the CDR3, the DNA is TGTGCCAGCAGTGACACGGGTGAGGTGACCCAGTACTTC.

This chain joins TRBV2 and TRBJ2-5; possibly TRBD2 for D (7 bases). The length of the CDR3 is 15 residues. From germline, CDR1 is SNHLY and CDR2 FYNNEI. V dropped 6 bases and J dropped 4 bases, with 18 bases sitting between them. CDR3: CASRGGRGAGETQYF. The CDR3, as DNA: TGTGCCAGCAGGGGAGGACGGGGGGCAGGAGAGACCCAGTACTTC.

This chain joins TRBV5-6 and TRBJ2-3; 7 positions agree with TRBD1. There are 17 residues in the CDR3. The germline V gene has CDR1 SGHDT and CDR2 YYEEEE. The V gene end was trimmed by 4 bases and the J gene end by 0 bases; junction bases not matched to a gene: 11. CDR3 loop: CASSLHERQGSTDTQYF. For the CDR3, the DNA is TGTGCCAGCAGCCTGCACGAAAGACAGGGCAGCACAGATACGCAGTATTTT.

The rearrangement joins TRBV7-9 to TRBJ1-1; no firm D call. Germline CDR1 SEHNR, CDR2 FQNEAQ (reference sequence). This CDR3 is built from 11 residues. With 11 bases removed from V and 5 bases from J, the gap between germline ends came to 12 bases. The chain's CDR3 is CAPYESTEAFF. The CDR3 DNA reads TGTGCCCCCTACGAAAGTACTGAAGCTTTCTTT.

J is TRBJ1-3 and V is TRBV5-6; 9 bases match TRBD1. The germline V gene has CDR1 SGHDT and CDR2 YYEEEE. The CDR3 has 16 residues. After removal of 4 bases from V and 0 bases from J, the junction contained 5 bases not matched to a gene. CDR3 protein: CASSVQGANSGNTIYF. CDR3 nucleotides: TGTGCCAGCAGCGTACAGGGGGCCAACTCTGGAAACACCATATATTTT.

The rearrangement uses TRBV25-1 and TRBJ2-2; a possible D gene is TRBD1 (6 bases). CDR3 size: 17 residues. Trimming took 5 bases from V and 1 from J, leaving 17 bases between them. CDR1 is MGHDK, CDR2 SYGVNS, per germline. In DNA, the CDR3 is TGTGCCAGCAGTCACCCGAGACCGGGACAGAACACCGGGGAGCTGTTTTTT. Its protein is CASSHPRPGQNTGELFF.

The chain is built from TRBV4-1 and TRBJ1-1; D ambiguous. The V end was cut by 1 base, the J end by 1 base, with 10 bases between. Germline lookup yields CDR1 MGHRA and CDR2 YSYEKL. The CDR3 consists of 15 residues. CDR3 sequence: CASSQGTARNTEAFF. The CDR3 DNA sequence: TGCGCCAGCAGCCAAGGTACCGCCAGGAACACTGAAGCTTTCTTT.

This chain connects TRBV2 to TRBJ2-3; a weak D match, TRBD2 (5 bases). Germline-derived CDR1 and CDR2 are SNHLY and FYNNEI. The CDR3 has 12 residues. The V end lost 6 bases, the J end lost 1 base, and 5 bases lay between the germline ends. CDR3 nucleotide sequence: TGTGCCAGCAGGCGGGGCACAGATACGCAGTATTTT. Protein sequence: CASRRGTDTQYF.

The chain couples TRBV27 to TRBJ1-1; D is possibly TRBD1 (6 bases). V shed 7 bases and J shed 5 bases, with 23 bases lying between them. Germline values: CDR1 MNHEY, CDR2 SMNVEV (reference sequence). The CDR3 has 16 amino acids. CDR3 DNA sequence: TGTGCCAGCATGATCAGGGGAACAGGGCGGGGGACTGAAGCTTTCTTT. Translated: CASMIRGTGRGTEAFF.

V and J are TRBV30 and TRBJ2-1; 9 bases fit TRBD1. CDR1 is GTSNPN, CDR2 SVGIG, per germline (reference sequence). The CDR3 covers 14 residues. Trimming removed 2 bases from V and 8 bases from J; junction bases left unmatched: 7. Here the CDR3 DNA reads TGTGCCTGGAGTAGAGCGGGACAGGGATATGAGCAGTTCTTC. Protein: CAWSRAGQGYEQFF.

The chain recombines TRBV4-1 with TRBJ2-7; TRBD2 agrees at 11 bases. Trimming at V came to 0 bases and at J to 3 bases, leaving 4 bases not matched to a gene. Per the germline V gene, CDR1 is MGHRA and CDR2 is YSYEKL. The CDR3 spans 16 residues. CDR3 protein: CASSQEKTSGNYEQYF. In nucleotides, the CDR3 is TGCGCCAGCAGCCAAGAAAAGACTAGCGGGAACTACGAGCAGTACTTC.

The V gene is TRBV4-3, the J gene TRBJ1-4; perhaps TRBD1 as D (5 bases). V lost 4 bases and J lost 8, with 17 bases in between. Germline loops: CDR1 LGHNA, CDR2 YSLEER. The CDR3 spans 15 residues. Here the CDR3 DNA reads TGCGCCAGCAGCCCGGGGGGGTCCCTATGGGAAAAACTGTTTTTT. Its translation is CASSPGGSLWEKLFF.

By proportion, this clone is medium-sized. The rearrangement links TRBV29-1 to TRBJ1-2, with D possibly matching TRBD1 (5 bases). CDR3 length: 12 amino acids. V lost 4 bases, J lost 3 bases, and 9 bases lay in between. Germline assignment: CDR1 SQVTM and CDR2 ANQGSEA. The DNA of the CDR3 is TGCAGCGTTGTGGGGGGAGACTATGGCTACACCTTC. Protein sequence: CSVVGGDYGYTF.

This chain joins TRBV6-4 and TRBJ2-3, with no clear D. There are 13 residues in the CDR3. CDR1 and CDR2 from the germline V gene are MRHNA and SNTAGT. V was shortened by 2 bases and J by 5 bases, with 8 bases between the two germline ends. The CDR3: CASSDHVGDTQYF. The CDR3 DNA is TGTGCCAGCAGTGACCACGTCGGAGATACGCAGTATTTT.

The V call is TRBV5-1, the J call TRBJ2-2, with 7 bases matching TRBD2. This CDR3 contains 17 residues. J gave up 0 bases and V 2 bases, and 7 bases lay outside the gene matches. The germline V gene has CDR1 SGHRS and CDR2 YFSETQ. CDR3 nucleotides: TGCGCCAGCAGCTTAAGCGGGACGGATGCGAACACCGGGGAGCTGTTTTTT. This translates into CASSLSGTDANTGELFF.

The chain carries TRBV27 and TRBJ2-3; D may be TRBD2 (5 bases). There are 14 residues in the CDR3. In germline, CDR1 is MNHEY, CDR2 SMNVEV (reference sequence). Trimming removed 5 bases at V and 6 bases at J, with 15 bases between. The CDR3 region has the DNA TGTGCCAGCAGTCCCGGACTCGCGTTGGATACGCAGTATTTT. Amino acids: CASSPGLALDTQYF.

The chain joins TRBV6-1 to TRBJ1-1, with a weak D call TRBD1 (5 bases). CDR3 size: 15 residues. Trimming stripped 1 base from V and 6 bases from J, with 15 bases between. The germline CDR1 and CDR2 sequences are MNHNS and SASEGT. The CDR3 reads CASSEDYRPNAEAFF. As DNA, the CDR3 is TGTGCCAGCAGTGAAGACTACAGGCCTAACGCTGAAGCTTTCTTT.

The chain links TRBV14 to TRBJ1-1, with 11 bases that match TRBD1. CDR3 size: 17 residues. Germline values: CDR1 SGHDN, CDR2 FVKESK. The junction had 7 bases not matched to a gene; V was cut back by 4 bases and J by 0 bases. The CDR3, as DNA: TGTGCCAGCAGCCTGCAAGGGACAGGGGGAATGAACACTGAAGCTTTCTTT. Translated, it gives CASSLQGTGGMNTEAFF.

This chain joins TRBV5-8 and TRBJ1-2, with 9 bases that match TRBD1. Looked up from germline, CDR1 is SGHTS and CDR2 is YDEGEE. The length of the CDR3 is 18 residues. The V and J ends lost 1 base and 0 bases, in that order; junction bases with no gene match: 10. CDR3 sequence (DNA): TGTGCCAGCAGCTTGATCCTGACAGGGGGGTCACCTAACTATGGCTACACCTTC. Amino acid sequence: CASSLILTGGSPNYGYTF.

This chain joins TRBV5-6 and TRBJ2-7; 8 nucleotides line up with TRBD2. Trimming cost V 2 bases and J 6 bases; bases outside gene matches: 16. In germline, CDR1 is SGHDT, CDR2 YYEEEE. The length of the CDR3 is 17 residues. The CDR3 reads CASSLIAAGGPGSEQYF. CDR3 nucleotide sequence: TGTGCCAGCAGCTTAATAGCGGCGGGGGGCCCGGGCAGCGAGCAGTACTTC. Using reference TRBV5-6 and TRBJ2-7 for the parts outside the CDR3, the full variable domain is DAGVTQSPTHLIKTRGQQVTLRCSPKSGHDTVSWYQQALGQGPQFIFQYYEEEERQRGNFPDRFSGHQFPNYSSELNVNALLLGDSALYLCASSLIAAGGPGSEQYFGPGTRLTVT.

V is TRBV5-6 and J is TRBJ1-1; D call uncertain. The V end was cut by 0 bases, the J end by 6 bases, with 3 bases between. The CDR3 sequence is 11 residues long. Germline CDR1 and CDR2: SGHDT and YYEEEE. The CDR3 DNA reads TGTGCCAGCAGCTTGGCGGCTGAAGCTTTCTTT. Amino acid sequence: CASSLAAEAFF.

This clone has ten or more counts. The rearrangement links TRBV4-3 to TRBJ2-1; D is possibly TRBD2 (6 bases). Trimming left V 1 base short and J 3 bases short, with 10 bases between. Germline CDR1 LGHNA, CDR2 YSLEER. The CDR3 sequence is 15 residues long. Here the CDR3 reads CASSQGFGGYNEQFF. DNA of the CDR3: TGCGCCAGCAGCCAAGGCTTCGGGGGCTACAATGAGCAGTTCTTC.

This clone showed up just once. The chain employs TRBV5-1 and TRBJ1-4, with D unresolved. Trimming took 4 bases from V and 5 from J, leaving 12 bases between them. This CDR3 contains 14 residues. The germline V gene encodes CDR1 SGHRS and CDR2 YFSETQ. CDR3 sequence: CASSGGVQNEKLFF. CDR3 nucleotide sequence: TGCGCCAGCAGCGGCGGGGTCCAGAATGAAAAACTGTTTTTT.